These 28 T cell receptor beta chains originate from one sample sequenced in a study of early T cells in non-severe SARS-CoV-2 infection. Each CDR3 protein is one row after TCRdb ran MiXCR on the 5' RACE reads. The sample contains roughly 100,000 distinct CDR3 sequences, over 10% of which appear only once. Sequenced: whole blood. The receptors stem from an adult who was a healthcare worker with PCR-confirmed SARS-CoV-2 infection or an uninfected control (not recorded which).

This clonotype has more than one count but fewer than ten. This chain links TRBV6-5 with TRBJ2-7; a possible D gene is TRBD2 (5 bases). The germline V gene has CDR1 MNHEY and CDR2 SVGAGI. The ends were cut back, 2 bases at V and 3 bases at J, with 11 bases in the middle. This CDR3 is built from 14 residues. The CDR3 spells CASSYGRADYEQYF. For the CDR3, the DNA is TGTGCCAGCAGTTACGGGCGGGCGGACTACGAGCAGTACTTC.

The chain links TRBV7-6 to TRBJ2-7; the D is unclear. Per germline, CDR1 SGHVS and CDR2 FNYEAQ. Trimming took 5 bases from V and 1 from J, leaving 12 bases between them. The CDR3 has 14 amino acids. CDR3 DNA: TGTGCCAGCAGCCCAGACGGAGAGTCCTACGAGCAGTACTTC. Protein sequence: CASSPDGESYEQYF.

This clonotype was counted at least ten times. The chain has TRBV20-1 and TRBJ2-3; D not certain. CDR3 length: 12 residues. Trimming removed 3 bases from V and 4 bases from J, with 8 bases in between. Germline CDR1 DFQATT, CDR2 SNEGSKA (reference sequence). In nucleotides, the CDR3 is TGCAGTGCTAGTAAGACTCCAGATACGCAGTATTTT. Encoded protein: CSASKTPDTQYF.

The table lists this clonotype with a few counts. The chain carries TRBV7-6 and TRBJ2-1; no reliable D call. The CDR3 totals 13 residues. V was cut by 5 bases and J by 8 bases, with 13 bases left in between. Germline V CDR1 and CDR2: SGHVS, FNYEAQ. The CDR3 sequence: CASSPVGIDEQFF. CDR3 DNA sequence: TGTGCCAGCAGCCCCGTGGGTATCGATGAGCAGTTCTTC.

This clonotype was seen only a few times. V is TRBV7-6 and J is TRBJ2-2; weak D call: TRBD1 (6 bases). CDR3 length: 13 residues. CDR1 SGHVS and CDR2 FNYEAQ come from the germline V gene. Trimming took 4 bases from V and 3 from J, leaving 6 bases between them. The CDR3 nucleotides read TGTGCCAGCAGCTGGACAGACACCGGGGAGCTGTTTTTT. As protein: CASSWTDTGELFF. Full variable domain (rest looked up from reference TRBV7-6 and TRBJ2-2): GAGVSQSPRYKVTKRGQDVALRCDPISGHVSLYWYRQALGQGPEFLTYFNYEAQQDKSGLPNDRFSAERPEGSISTLTIQRTEQRDSAMYRCASSWTDTGELFFGEGSRLTVL.

This clonotype was seen ten or more times. V is TRBV29-1 and J is TRBJ2-1; 7 positions match TRBD1. The CDR3 is made up of 14 amino acids. Trimming at V came to 3 bases and at J to 6 bases, leaving 8 bases not matched to a gene. CDR1 and CDR2 (germline): SQVTM, ANQGSEA. CDR3 sequence reads: CSVDGAGGVNEQFF. The CDR3 nucleotides are TGCAGCGTTGACGGGGCAGGGGGAGTCAATGAGCAGTTCTTC.

This clonotype occurred a few times. CDR3 sequence reads: CASSLGAGHEQYF. The CDR3 bases are TGTGCCAGCAGTTTAGGGGCGGGGCACGAGCAGTACTTC. The chain uses TRBV12-3 or TRBV12-4 and TRBJ2-7; D might be TRBD2 (6 bases). CDR3 length: 13 amino acids. Trimming removed 1 base at V and 5 bases at J, with 9 bases between.

This sequence joins TRBV12-3 or TRBV12-4 and TRBJ2-1, with no clear D. Trimming stripped 7 bases from V and 6 bases from J, with 7 bases between. The CDR3 spans 11 residues. The CDR3 DNA reads as TGTGCCAGCACCCGTCGCAATGAGCAGTTCTTC. It encodes CASTRRNEQFF.

This clonotype has just a few counts. This chain links TRBV7-2 with TRBJ2-1, with a weak D call TRBD1 (6 bases). Trimming took off 3 bases at V and 12 bases at J, with 15 bases between the two ends. Germline V lookup: CDR1 SGHTA, CDR2 FQGNSA. The CDR3 spans 13 residues. The DNA of the CDR3 is TGTGCCAGCAGCTTCCAGGGGAGCTCGGTGCAGTTCTTC. This encodes CASSFQGSSVQFF. Supplemented by reference TRBV7-2 and TRBJ2-1, the full variable domain reads GAGVSQSPSNKVTEKGKDVELRCDPISGHTALYWYRQSLGQGLEFLIYFQGNSAPDKSGLPSDRFSAERTGGSVSTLTIQRTQQEDSAVYLCASSFQGSSVQFFGPGTRLTVL.

This clonotype was found a few times. The chain links TRBV9 to TRBJ2-7, with unresolved D. The length of the CDR3 is 15 residues. Trimming pared 3 bases from V and 5 bases from J, leaving 18 bases between. Looked up from germline, CDR1 is SGDLS and CDR2 is YYNGEE. CDR3 in DNA: TGTGCCAGCAGCGCCTCACCCCTCGGTATGGACGAGCAGTACTTC. Encoded protein: CASSASPLGMDEQYF.

J is TRBJ1-1 and V is TRBV6-4; D is unclear. The CDR3 covers 13 residues. CDR1 MRHNA and CDR2 SNTAGT come from the germline V gene. Trimming pared 2 bases from V and 2 bases from J, leaving 6 bases between. The CDR3 nucleotides are TGTGCCAGCAGTGACGGGGAAAACACTGAAGCTTTCTTT. Translation gives CASSDGENTEAFF.

This clonotype was picked up a small number of times. The rearrangement links TRBV27 to TRBJ2-1, with D possibly TRBD1 on 6 matching bases. The V end was cut by 9 bases, the J end by 5 bases, with 17 bases between. CDR1 and CDR2 (germline): MNHEY, SMNVEV (reference sequence). The CDR3 sequence is 14 residues long. CDR3 DNA: TGTGCCAGTAGAGGGGGTGGGAGTCACAATGAGCAGTTCTTC. Protein: CASRGGGSHNEQFF.

This clonotype is a singleton in its sample. The junction departs from the called germline gene at one end, perhaps through a read error. The chain's CDR3 is CASSYEVARLSSYEQSF. DNA for the CDR3: TGTGCCAGCAGTTACGAAGTCGCGCGGTTAAGCTCCTACGAGCAGTCCTTC. V and J are TRBV6-2 or TRBV6-3 and TRBJ2-7; D gene uncertain. Germline CDR1 is MNHEY and CDR2 is SVGEGT. The CDR3 length is 17 residues.

V is TRBV20-1 and J is TRBJ2-5, with 8 bases lining up with TRBD2. Germline lookup yields CDR1 DFQATT and CDR2 SNEGSKA (reference sequence). After removal of 2 bases from V and 4 bases from J, the junction contained 3 bases not matched to a gene. The CDR3 has 13 amino acids. CDR3 DNA sequence: TGCAGTGCTAGACGGGAGGGGTTAGAGACCCAGTACTTC. Translation: CSARREGLETQYF.

This clonotype has only a few counts. V is TRBV24-1 and J is TRBJ2-3; 9 nucleotides agree with TRBD2. Germline V lookup: CDR1 KGHDR, CDR2 SFDVKD. V shed 2 bases and J 2 bases; nucleotides not matched to a gene: 7. CDR3 length: 17 residues. The DNA of the CDR3 is TGTGCCACCAGTGATTCGTCCGGGACTAGCTCCACAGATACGCAGTATTTT. It yields the protein CATSDSSGTSSTDTQYF.

This chain uses TRBV29-1 with TRBJ2-2; 7 bases align to TRBD1. Germline lookup yields CDR1 SQVTM and CDR2 ANQGSEA. The CDR3 covers 12 residues. After removal of 6 bases from V and 4 bases from J, the junction contained 2 bases not matched to a gene. The CDR3 DNA reads as TGCAGCGTCTCAGGGGGCACCGGGGAGCTGTTTTTT. This sequence encodes CSVSGGTGELFF.

V gene TRBV20-1 combines with J gene TRBJ2-5; D gene uncertain. Trimming pared 3 bases from V and 4 bases from J, leaving 12 bases between. CDR1 and CDR2 (germline): DFQATT, SNEGSKA (reference sequence). The CDR3 totals 13 residues. The CDR3 loop reads CSASVSSRETQYF. CDR3 DNA sequence: TGCAGTGCTAGCGTATCGAGTCGAGAGACCCAGTACTTC.

This clonotype has a handful of counts. The V call is TRBV27, the J call TRBJ1-6; D gene ambiguous. Germline-derived CDR1 and CDR2 are MNHEY and SMNVEV (reference sequence). The length of the CDR3 is 15 residues. V shed 6 bases and J shed 0 bases, with 9 bases lying between them. CDR3 protein: CASRDGSSYNSPLHF. In DNA form, the CDR3 reads TGTGCCAGCAGGGACGGGAGCTCCTATAATTCACCCCTCCACTTT.

This clonotype came up many times. J is TRBJ2-3 and V is TRBV5-8, with 8 bases fitting TRBD2. The CDR3 loop spans 16 amino acids. V lost 1 base to trimming and J lost 0 bases; unmatched junction nucleotides: 4. Per germline, CDR1 SGHTS and CDR2 YDEGEE. The chain's CDR3 is CASSLSPSGSTDTQYF. CDR3 nucleotide sequence: TGTGCCAGCAGCTTGTCGCCTAGCGGGAGCACAGATACGCAGTATTTT. The whole variable domain, remainder taken from reference TRBV5-8 and TRBJ2-3, is EAGVTQSPTHLIKTRGQQATLRCSPISGHTSVYWYQQALGLGLQFLLWYDEGEERNRGNFPPRFSGRQFPNYSSELNVNALELEDSALYLCASSLSPSGSTDTQYFGPGTRLTVL.

This clonotype was counted at least ten times. The chain uses TRBV5-6 and TRBJ2-7, with 15 bases that match TRBD2. Germline loops: CDR1 SGHDT, CDR2 YYEEEE. The length of the CDR3 is 16 residues. V shed 5 bases, J shed 1 base, and the junction held 4 bases outside the gene matches. The CDR3, as DNA: TGTGCCAGCAGGGGACTAGCGGGAGGAAAGTCCTACGAGCAGTACTTC. This encodes CASRGLAGGKSYEQYF.

The CDR3 DNA follows: TGTGCCAGCACCGCCCTGGGCGAGCAGTACTTC. Translation: CASTALGEQYF. V gene TRBV3-1 combines with J gene TRBJ2-7; D ambiguous. There are 11 residues in the CDR3. From germline, CDR1 is LGHDT and CDR2 YNNKEL (reference sequence). Trimming took off 7 bases at V and 6 bases at J, with 10 bases between the two ends.

This clonotype has a handful of counts. The V call is TRBV25-1, the J call TRBJ2-7; no reliable D call. This CDR3 has 13 residues. The germline V gene encodes CDR1 MGHDK and CDR2 SYGVNS. Trimming removed 0 bases from V and 4 bases from J, with 7 bases in between. As DNA, the CDR3 is TGTGCCAGCAGTGAATACGGCGATTACGAGCAGTACTTC. Translated, it gives CASSEYGDYEQYF.

This clonotype was found many times. The V gene is TRBV10-3, the J gene TRBJ2-1; no clear D. From germline, CDR1 is ENHRY and CDR2 SYGVKD. This CDR3 is 18 amino acids long. V was shortened by 1 base and J by 10 bases, with 26 bases between the two germline ends. The CDR3 protein is CAISELSVWPSSIGEQFF. The CDR3 nucleotides read TGTGCCATCAGTGAGTTGTCTGTCTGGCCCTCTTCCATTGGGGAGCAGTTCTTC.

The gene calls are TRBV6-6 and TRBJ1-2; 8 positions agree with TRBD1. The CDR3 has 17 amino acids. V was clipped by 0 bases and J by 7 bases; unmatched bases: 13. Germline CDR1 MNHNY, CDR2 SVGAGI (reference sequence). CDR3 nucleotides: TGTGCCAGCAGTTACTCGAGACAGGGGCAGGGACTCTCTGGCTACACCTTC. This codes for CASSYSRQGQGLSGYTF.

This chain joins TRBV7-9 and TRBJ1-6; D might be TRBD1 (6 bases). With 9 bases removed from V and 5 bases from J, the gap between germline ends came to 14 bases. This CDR3 has 14 residues. From germline, CDR1 is SEHNR and CDR2 FQNEAQ (reference sequence). The CDR3 region has the DNA TGTGCCAGTTCCCTCCAGGGGAATAATTCACCCCTCCACTTT. It codes for CASSLQGNNSPLHF.

V gene TRBV6-5 combines with J gene TRBJ1-6; D gene ambiguous. The germline V and J ends were trimmed by 1 base and 9 bases, with 16 bases remaining between them. The CDR3 runs 16 residues. Germline V gives CDR1 MNHEY, CDR2 SVGAGI. CDR3 amino acids: CASSYLRAEHRSPLHF. The CDR3 DNA reads as TGTGCCAGCAGTTACTTGCGGGCAGAACATCGTTCACCCCTCCACTTT.

The chain recombines TRBV6-5 with TRBJ1-5; 7 bases match TRBD1. Germline assignment: CDR1 MNHEY and CDR2 SVGAGI. The CDR3 consists of 12 residues. The trim removed 8 bases at V and 9 bases at J, leaving 7 bases unmatched. CDR3 DNA: TGTGCCAGCCGACCCCAGGGGGGGCCCCAGCATTTT. As protein: CASRPQGGPQHF.

This clonotype was detected ten times or more. The rearrangement links TRBV4-1 to TRBJ1-1; D is unresolved. The germline V gene encodes CDR1 MGHRA and CDR2 YSYEKL. CDR3 size: 14 residues. Trimming took 3 bases from V and 2 from J, leaving 10 bases between them. The CDR3 protein is CASSHSQANTEAFF. For the CDR3, the DNA is TGCGCCAGCAGCCACAGCCAGGCTAACACTGAAGCTTTCTTT.